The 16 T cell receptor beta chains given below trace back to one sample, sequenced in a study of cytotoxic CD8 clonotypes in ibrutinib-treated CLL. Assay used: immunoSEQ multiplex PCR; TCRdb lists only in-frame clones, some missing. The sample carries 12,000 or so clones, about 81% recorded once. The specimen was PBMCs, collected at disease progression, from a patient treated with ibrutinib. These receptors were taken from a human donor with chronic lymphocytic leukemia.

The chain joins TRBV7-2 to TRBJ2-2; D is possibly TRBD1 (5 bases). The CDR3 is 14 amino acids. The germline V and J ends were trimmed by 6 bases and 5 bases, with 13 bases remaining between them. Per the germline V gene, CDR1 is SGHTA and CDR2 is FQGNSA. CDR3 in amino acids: CASSPGRQTGELFF. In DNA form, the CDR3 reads TGTGCCAGCAGTCCAGGGCGGCAAACCGGGGAGCTGTTTTTT.

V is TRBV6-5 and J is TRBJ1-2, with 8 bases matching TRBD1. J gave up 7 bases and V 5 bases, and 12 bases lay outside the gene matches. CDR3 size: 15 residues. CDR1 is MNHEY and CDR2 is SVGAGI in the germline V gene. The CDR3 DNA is TGTGCCAGCAGTATAGACAGGGGTGCTTCTGGTGGCTACACCTTC. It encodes CASSIDRGASGGYTF.

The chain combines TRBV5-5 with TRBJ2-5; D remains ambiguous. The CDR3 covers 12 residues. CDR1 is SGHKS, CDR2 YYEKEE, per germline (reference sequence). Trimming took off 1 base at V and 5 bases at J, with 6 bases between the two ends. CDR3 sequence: CASSLIGETQYF. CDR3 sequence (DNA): TGTGCCAGCAGCTTGATTGGGGAGACCCAGTACTTC.

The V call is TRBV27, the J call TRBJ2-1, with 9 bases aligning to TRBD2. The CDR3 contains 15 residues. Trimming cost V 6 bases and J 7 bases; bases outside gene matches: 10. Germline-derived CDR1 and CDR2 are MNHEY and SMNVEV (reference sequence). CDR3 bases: TGTGCCAGCAGCCTTGGGGCGGGAGGGCCGAATGAGCAGTTCTTC. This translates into CASSLGAGGPNEQFF.

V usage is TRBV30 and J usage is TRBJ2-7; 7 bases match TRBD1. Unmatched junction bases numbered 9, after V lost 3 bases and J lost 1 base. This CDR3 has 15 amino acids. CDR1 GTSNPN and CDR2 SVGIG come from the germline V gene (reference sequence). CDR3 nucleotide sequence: TGTGCCTGGAGCAAGAAGACAGGGCTTTCCTACGAGCAGTACTTC. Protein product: CAWSKKTGLSYEQYF.

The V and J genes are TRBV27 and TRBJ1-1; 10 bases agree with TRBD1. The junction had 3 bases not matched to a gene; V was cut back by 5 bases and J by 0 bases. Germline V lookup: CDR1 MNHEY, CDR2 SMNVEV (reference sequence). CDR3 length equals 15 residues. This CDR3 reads CASSDRGRMNTEAFF. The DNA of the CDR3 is TGTGCCAGCAGTGACAGGGGGCGGATGAACACTGAAGCTTTCTTT.

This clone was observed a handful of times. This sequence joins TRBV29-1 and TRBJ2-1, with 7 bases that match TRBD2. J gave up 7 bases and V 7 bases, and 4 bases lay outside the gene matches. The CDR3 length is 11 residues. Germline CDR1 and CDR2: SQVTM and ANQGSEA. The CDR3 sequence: CSGGRANEQFF. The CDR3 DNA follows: TGCAGCGGCGGGAGAGCTAATGAGCAGTTCTTC.

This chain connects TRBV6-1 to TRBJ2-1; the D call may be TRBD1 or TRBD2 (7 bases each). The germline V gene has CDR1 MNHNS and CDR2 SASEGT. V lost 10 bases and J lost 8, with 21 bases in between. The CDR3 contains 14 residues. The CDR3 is CAISRGGIRDEQFF. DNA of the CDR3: TGTGCCATCTCCAGGGGGGGGATTAGAGATGAGCAGTTCTTC.

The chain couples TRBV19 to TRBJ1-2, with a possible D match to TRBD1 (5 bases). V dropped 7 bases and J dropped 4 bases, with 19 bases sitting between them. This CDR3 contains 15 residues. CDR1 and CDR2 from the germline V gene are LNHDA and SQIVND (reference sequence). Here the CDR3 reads CASTKVGPGGYGYTF. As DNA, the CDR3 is TGTGCCAGTACTAAAGTTGGACCTGGGGGCTATGGCTACACCTTC.

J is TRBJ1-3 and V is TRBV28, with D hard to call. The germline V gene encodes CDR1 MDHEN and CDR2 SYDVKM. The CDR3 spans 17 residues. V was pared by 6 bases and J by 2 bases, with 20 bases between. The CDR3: CASRTYRRVGPGNTIYF. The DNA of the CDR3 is TGTGCCAGCAGAACCTACCGAAGAGTGGGTCCTGGAAACACCATATATTTT.

The CDR3 nucleotides read TGTGCCAGCAGCTCCGGGACAGGGGCGCCGCAAGAGACCCAGTACTTC. Amino acid sequence: CASSSGTGAPQETQYF. V is TRBV7-3 and J is TRBJ2-5, with 10 bases lining up with TRBD1. V lost 4 bases and J lost 2; bases outside the gene matches: 7. This CDR3 contains 16 residues. Per germline, CDR1 SGHTA and CDR2 FQGTGA.

This CDR3 reads CASSLLAGPNEQFF. In DNA, the CDR3 is TGTGCCAGCTCACTGCTAGCGGGACCCAATGAGCAGTTCTTC. The J gene is TRBJ2-1, the V gene TRBV18; TRBD2 aligns across 9 bases. Losses at the gene ends were 4 bases for V and 6 bases for J; bases not matched to a gene: 4. The CDR3 is 14 amino acids. The V gene's germline CDR1 is KGHSH and CDR2 LQKENI.

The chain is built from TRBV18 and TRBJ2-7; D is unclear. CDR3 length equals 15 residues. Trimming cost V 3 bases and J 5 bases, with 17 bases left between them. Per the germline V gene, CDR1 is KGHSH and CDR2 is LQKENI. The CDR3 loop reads CASSPMAEPGNEQYF. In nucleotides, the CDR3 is TGTGCCAGCTCACCTATGGCTGAGCCCGGAAACGAGCAGTACTTC.

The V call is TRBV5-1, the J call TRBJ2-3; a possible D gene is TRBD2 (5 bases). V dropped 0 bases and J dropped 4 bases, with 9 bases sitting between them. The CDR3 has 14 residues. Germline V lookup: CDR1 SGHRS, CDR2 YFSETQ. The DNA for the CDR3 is TGCGCCAGCAGCTTGGAGCGGAACGCAGATACGCAGTATTTT. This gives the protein CASSLERNADTQYF. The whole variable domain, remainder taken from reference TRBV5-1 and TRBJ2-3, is KAGVTQTPRYLIKTRGQQVTLSCSPISGHRSVSWYQQTPGQGLQFLFEYFSETQRNKGNFPGRFSGRQFSNSRSEMNVSTLELGDSALYLCASSLERNADTQYFGPGTRLTVL.

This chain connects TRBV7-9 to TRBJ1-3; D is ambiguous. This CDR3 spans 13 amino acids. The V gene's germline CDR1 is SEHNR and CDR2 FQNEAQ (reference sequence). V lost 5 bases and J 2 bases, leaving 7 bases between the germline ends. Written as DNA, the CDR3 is TGTGCCAGCAGCCCAGTGGCTGGAAACACCATATATTTT. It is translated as CASSPVAGNTIYF. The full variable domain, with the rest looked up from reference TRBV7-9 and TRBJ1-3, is DTGVSQNPRHKITKRGQNVTFRCDPISEHNRLYWYRQTLGQGPEFLTYFQNEAQLEKSRLLSDRFSAERPKGSFSTLEIQRTEQGDSAMYLCASSPVAGNTIYFGEGSWLTVV.

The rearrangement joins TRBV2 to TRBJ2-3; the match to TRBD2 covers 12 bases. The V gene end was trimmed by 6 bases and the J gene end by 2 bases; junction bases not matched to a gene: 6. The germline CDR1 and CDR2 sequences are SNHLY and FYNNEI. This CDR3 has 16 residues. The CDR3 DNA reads TGTGCCAGCAGCTTCGGACTAGCGGGATCCACAGATACGCAGTATTTT. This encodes CASSFGLAGSTDTQYF.